This T cell receptor beta chain is from a study of cytomegalovirus exposure and HLA in healthy donors. Study overall: The 130 or so validation repertoires were reported in a later analysis to have been generated on the same platform as the 666 first-cohort repertoires. Study-level results: Most TCR sequences showed up rarely, but some public TCRs showed up in many donors.

The study drew the donors from its approximately 110-subject validation cohort, separate from the approximately 700-subject first cohort. Repertoires were generated with immunoSEQ multiplex PCR, while TCRdb's copy carries only in-frame clones and drops some. Of 120,000 to 150,000 clones detected, less than 90% appear once; the ten largest clones hold less than 3.5%. The germline CDR1 and CDR2 sequences are SGHDN and FVKESK. Trimming left V 1 base short and J 0 bases short, with 12 bases between. The CDR3 covers 16 residues. This clone was detected once. Its antigen is not known. The V call is TRBV14, the J call TRBJ1-1; maybe TRBD1 (6 bases). Sequenced sample: PBMCs. This TCR came from a man younger than 35 in good health and CMV-seronegative. The CDR3 bases are TGTGCCAGCAGCCAAGCGGACAGCCGAATGAACACTGAAGCTTTCTTT. Residues: CASSQADSRMNTEAFF.